The entry that follows covers one T cell receptor beta chain sequence. This receptor's antigen is unknown. Library preparation used 5' RACE. For each TCR library, approximately 3,700 ng of total RNA was used. cDNA was synthesized with SMARTScribe reverse transcriptase in eight separate reactions per sample. During cDNA synthesis, template switching was used to introduce unique molecular identifiers that contained a 6-nucleotide sample barcode. TCRalpha and TCRbeta cDNA was amplified by two nested PCRs of 16 and 9 cycles, with bead purification after each PCR. Before amplification, the cDNA was both treated with uracil DNA-glycosylase and purified with the QIAquick PCR purification kit. The second PCR was the step at which Illumina TruSeq-compatible adapters and sample-specific barcodes were added. TapeStation and Qubit were used to check library quality and concentration, and roughly 4.6 ng of each library was pooled. Sequencing of pooled libraries was carried out on an Illumina HiSeq2500 single-index Rapid Run using 2 x 100 bp reads and custom sequencing primers. Per the source publication's procedure: PCR and sequencing errors were corrected by UMI-based consensus assembly using MiGEC version 1.2.6. MiXCR version 2.1.1 handled V(D)J alignment, clonotype assembly and CDR3 extraction. To normalise gene usage, clonotype sharing and MAIT/NKT TCR abundance, the analysis used the top 1000, 10 000 and 20 000 clonotypes per sample. After downsampling to 27 000 UMIs, diversity was calculated as the inverse Simpson index using the vegan R package. Statistical testing used paired Mann-Whitney U tests on the discordant twin pairs and applied Benjamini-Hochberg correction for multiple testing. TCRdb reprocessed the raw reads; every CDR3 protein sequence is a single record, and DNA is not supplied. The authors' filters were not applied to this entry. This sample's listing comprises approximately 330,000 distinct CDR3 sequences. Clones ranked in the top ten supply approximately 2% of the sample.

The data stem from a study of monozygotic twins with inflammatory bowel disease (dated by TCRdb to between 2019 and 2020). Regarding the complete study: The full study comprised 28 monozygotic twin pairs: nine German pairs (four IBD-concordant, five IBD-discordant) and 19 IBD-discordant Danish pairs. The search for disease-associated traits relied mainly on comparing, within discordant pairs, IBD patients with their genetically identical healthy co-twins. Each individual had, on average, about 151 000 unique TCRalpha sequences and 181 000 unique TCRbeta sequences available for analysis.

From each donor, a roughly 2.7 ml peripheral blood sample was drawn into PAXgene tubes and stored at -80 degrees C. Total RNA was isolated from whole blood with the PAXgene blood miRNA kit on an automated QIAcube, without T cell sorting. Peripheral blood from monozygotic twin pairs, either concordant or discordant for inflammatory bowel disease, underwent deep TCRalpha and TCRbeta repertoire profiling that used unique molecular barcoding. Smoking habits were recorded for all twin pairs, and individuals were classified as current, former or never smokers. The CDR3 holds 13 amino acids from the cysteine to the phenylalanine. DNA for this receptor is not on file. Overall results and qualifications from the work: Compared with healthy twins, IBD patients shared fewer clonotypes with other individuals, and the difference was most pronounced in patients with signs of disease activity. Differing immunosuppressive treatments among patients may have added background noise and inter-individual variability to the repertoires. Distinction between different T cell subtypes could not be achieved in the analysis. No single strong signal or clonotype linked to IBD turned up in the results, so the idea that one exists was not supported. A decrease in TCRbeta repertoire diversity, as measured by inverse Simpson index, was observed in IBD patients compared with their healthy co-twins. No difference in repertoire similarity was observed between concordant and discordant twins, possibly owing to limited statistical power.

Rearrangement joined TRBV12-3 or TRBV12-4 to TRBJ2-3. What was sequenced was blood. The receptor was isolated from a human donor with ulcerative colitis or Crohn's disease, or a healthy co-twin of an affected twin (not recorded which). CDR3 loop: CASSFIDTDTQYF.